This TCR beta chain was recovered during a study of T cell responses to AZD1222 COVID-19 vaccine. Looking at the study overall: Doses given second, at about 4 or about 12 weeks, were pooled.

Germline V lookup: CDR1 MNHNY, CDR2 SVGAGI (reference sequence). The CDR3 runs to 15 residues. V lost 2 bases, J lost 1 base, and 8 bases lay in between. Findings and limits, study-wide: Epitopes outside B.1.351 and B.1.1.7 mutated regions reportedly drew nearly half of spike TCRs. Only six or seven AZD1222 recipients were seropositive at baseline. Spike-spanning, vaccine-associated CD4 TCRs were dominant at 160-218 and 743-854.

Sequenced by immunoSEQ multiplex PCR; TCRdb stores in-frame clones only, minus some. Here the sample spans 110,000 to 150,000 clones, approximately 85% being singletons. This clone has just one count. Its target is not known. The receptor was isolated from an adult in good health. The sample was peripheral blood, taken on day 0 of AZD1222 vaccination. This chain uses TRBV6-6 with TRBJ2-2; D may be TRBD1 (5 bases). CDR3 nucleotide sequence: TGTGCCAGCAGTTACGCCAGGGTGAACACCGGGGAGCTGTTTTTT. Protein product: CASSYARVNTGELFF.